These 15 T cell receptor beta chains share one sample of origin, sequenced in a study of T cell responses to AZD1222 COVID-19 vaccine. Assay used: immunoSEQ multiplex PCR; TCRdb lists only in-frame clones, some missing. The sample consists of roughly 110,000 clones, under 90% of them appearing once. This material consisted of peripheral blood, taken on day 0 of AZD1222 vaccination. These receptors were collected from an adult in good health.

The CDR3 loop reads CASSRLAVVAKNIQYF. The CDR3 DNA sequence: TGTGCCAGCAGTAGACTAGCGGTGGTAGCCAAAAACATTCAGTACTTC. The J gene is TRBJ2-4, the V gene TRBV28; 9 nucleotides agree with TRBD2. The germline V gene has CDR1 MDHEN and CDR2 SYDVKM. Germline trimming cut 5 bases from V and 0 bases from J; bases unmatched to any gene: 5. This CDR3 is built from 16 residues.

The CDR3 nucleotides read TGTGCCAGCAGGCCTCCGGGACAGGGCAACACTGAAGCTTTCTTT. Its translation: CASRPPGQGNTEAFF. The J gene is TRBJ1-1, the V gene TRBV6-6; 9 bases align to TRBD1. The length of the CDR3 is 15 residues. The germline gives CDR1 MNHNY, CDR2 SVGAGI (reference sequence). Germline trimming cut 6 bases from V and 2 bases from J; bases unmatched to any gene: 7.

The chain is built from TRBV30 and TRBJ2-1, with 8 nucleotides matching TRBD2. Looked up from germline, CDR1 is GTSNPN and CDR2 is SVGIG (reference sequence). The CDR3 length is 13 residues. The trim removed 5 bases at V and 7 bases at J, leaving 7 bases unmatched. CDR3 bases: TGTGCCTGGGGGCGGGAGGAGAAGAATGAGCAGTTCTTC. Translation: CAWGREEKNEQFF.

The chain uses TRBV3-1 (or the pseudogene TRBV3-2) and TRBJ2-7; 12 nucleotides agree with TRBD2. The CDR3 sequence is 17 residues long. Germline values: CDR1 LGHDT, CDR2 YNNKEL (reference sequence). V trimming: 2 bases; J trimming: 5 bases; junction bases outside the gene matches: 10. This CDR3 reads CASSQSATSGSPNEQYF. The CDR3 nucleotides read TGTGCCAGCAGCCAATCTGCGACTAGCGGGAGTCCCAACGAGCAGTACTTC.

The genes are TRBV19 and TRBJ2-7, with TRBD1 identical over 7 bases. Germline V gives CDR1 LNHDA, CDR2 SQIVND (reference sequence). CDR3 length: 14 amino acids. V was clipped by 10 bases and J by 2 bases; unmatched bases: 11. The CDR3 DNA reads TGTGCCACCCACCACCGGGACAGACCCTACGAGCAGTACTTC. It translates to CATHHRDRPYEQYF.

The sample holds one count of this clone. V usage is TRBV9 and J usage is TRBJ1-4; perhaps TRBD1 as D (5 bases). The CDR3 loop spans 14 amino acids. Deletions cut 3 bases from V and 2 bases from J, with 8 bases between. Germline CDR1 and CDR2: SGDLS and YYNGEE. The CDR3 bases are TGTGCCAGCAGCGCAGGGAATACTAATGAAAAACTGTTTTTT. It is translated as CASSAGNTNEKLFF.

This chain connects TRBV12-3 or TRBV12-4 to TRBJ2-1; TRBD2 matches 9 bases. This CDR3 is 13 amino acids long. V dropped 7 bases and J dropped 12; count of bases not matched to a gene: 10. DNA of the CDR3: TGTGCCAGCATGAATAGCGGGAGAGTGGGGCAGTTCTTC. Translation: CASMNSGRVGQFF.

This chain connects TRBV2 to TRBJ2-1; TRBD2 matches at 9 bases. The CDR3 has 14 residues. From germline, CDR1 is SNHLY and CDR2 FYNNEI. Unmatched junction bases numbered 4, after V lost 6 bases and J lost 4 bases. The DNA for the CDR3 is TGTGCCAGCAGGGGTAGCGGGGGATACAATGAGCAGTTCTTC. Protein: CASRGSGGYNEQFF.

This chain uses TRBV10-3 with TRBJ1-2, with 11 positions matching TRBD1. V shed 4 bases and J 8 bases; nucleotides not matched to a gene: 6. Germline-derived CDR1 and CDR2 are ENHRY and SYGVKD. There are 14 residues in the CDR3. This CDR3 reads CAISGRTGGEGYTF. For the CDR3, the DNA is TGTGCCATCAGTGGGCGGACAGGGGGCGAAGGCTACACCTTC.

This clone was counted only a few times. The chain employs TRBV5-4 and TRBJ1-6, with D unresolved. CDR1 and CDR2 (germline): SGHNT, YYREEE (reference sequence). The V end lost 2 bases, the J end lost 0 bases, and 9 bases lay between the germline ends. The CDR3 is 16 residues long. CDR3 loop: CASSFGPSSYNSPLHF. The CDR3 DNA is TGTGCCAGCAGCTTTGGACCGAGCTCCTATAATTCACCCCTCCACTTT.

This sequence joins TRBV7-3 and TRBJ2-1; 8 bases align to TRBD2. The V segment lost 5 bases and the J segment 6 bases; nucleotides outside the gene matches: 9. The CDR3 sequence is 15 residues long. Germline lookup yields CDR1 SGHTA and CDR2 FQGTGA. The CDR3 is CASSPAGTRGNEQFF. The CDR3 DNA reads TGTGCCAGCAGCCCCGCCGGGACTAGGGGCAATGAGCAGTTCTTC.

This chain connects TRBV18 to TRBJ2-3, with D possibly matching TRBD2 (5 bases). CDR1 and CDR2 from the germline V gene are KGHSH and LQKENI. V shed 4 bases and J shed 2 bases, with 10 bases lying between them. The CDR3 is made up of 14 amino acids. The CDR3 nucleotides are TGTGCCAGCTCACTGTCGGGGTTCACAGATACGCAGTATTTT. This encodes CASSLSGFTDTQYF.

The chain couples TRBV27 to TRBJ2-7, with D uncertain. CDR1 MNHEY and CDR2 SMNVEV come from the germline V gene (reference sequence). This CDR3 contains 12 residues. The V and J ends lost 6 bases and 0 bases respectively, with 6 bases between them. Here the CDR3 DNA reads TGTGCCAGCAGCCATAGCTCCTACGAGCAGTACTTC. Protein sequence: CASSHSSYEQYF.

This rearrangement joins TRBV7-8 to TRBJ2-1, with a tentative D call TRBD2 (5 bases). Germline lookup yields CDR1 SGHVS and CDR2 FQNEAQ. The CDR3 covers 17 residues. The germline V and J ends were trimmed by 5 bases and 0 bases, with 17 bases remaining between them. CDR3 DNA: TGTGCCAGCAGCCTTTTCAGGACTGGAAGCTCCTACAATGAGCAGTTCTTC. Encoded protein: CASSLFRTGSSYNEQFF.

J is TRBJ2-1 and V is TRBV5-1, with D perhaps TRBD1 (6 bases). The CDR3 loop spans 14 amino acids. The germline V gene has CDR1 SGHRS and CDR2 YFSETQ. V was shortened by 0 bases and J by 9 bases, with 13 bases between the two germline ends. DNA for the CDR3: TGCGCCAGCAGCTTGGCCGTCCAGGGGATTGAGCAGTTCTTC. Its translation: CASSLAVQGIEQFF.